Included here is one TCR beta chain sequence, with context. This sample was taken from a study of low-dose radiotherapy and immunotherapy resistance in tumors. Study background: The study delivered 0.5 Gy per fraction every 2 weeks to Cohort 1, totaling 6.5 Gy. Nivolumab was given to patients as a 240 mg flat dose every two weeks, and ipilimumab at 1 mg/kg every six weeks. Both were delivered intravenously. Each two-week cycle included intravenous cyclophosphamide 200 mg/m2, given one day before radiation and immunotherapy. Each patient took aspirin at a dose of 300 mg by mouth once daily over the course of four cycles, with dosing beginning on cycle 1 day 1.

Priming of first-strand cDNA relied on TRAV- and TRBV-specific primers (covering alpha and beta chains). PCR amplification of the TCRs was performed with Phusion for 20 PCR cycles, and it relied on a constant-region primer together with a V-primer adapter. Via MiXCR, TCRdb re-called the reads, giving one row per CDR3 protein. The table lists tens of thousands of distinct CDR3 sequences, around 31% of them singletons. This CDR3 contains 15 residues. Trimming pared 4 bases from V and 2 bases from J, leaving 13 bases between. The germline CDR1 and CDR2 sequences are SGHTA and FQGNSA. Time point here: before trial treatment.

This specimen was PBMCs, taken before treatment. The clonotype originates from a female donor with ovarian cancer. The V and J genes are TRBV7-2 and TRBJ2-3; D is perhaps TRBD1 or TRBD2 (5 bases each). The CDR3 region has the DNA TGTGCCAGCAGCTACTCCGGGACCAACACAGATACGCAGTATTTT. Amino acid sequence: CASSYSGTNTDTQYF.